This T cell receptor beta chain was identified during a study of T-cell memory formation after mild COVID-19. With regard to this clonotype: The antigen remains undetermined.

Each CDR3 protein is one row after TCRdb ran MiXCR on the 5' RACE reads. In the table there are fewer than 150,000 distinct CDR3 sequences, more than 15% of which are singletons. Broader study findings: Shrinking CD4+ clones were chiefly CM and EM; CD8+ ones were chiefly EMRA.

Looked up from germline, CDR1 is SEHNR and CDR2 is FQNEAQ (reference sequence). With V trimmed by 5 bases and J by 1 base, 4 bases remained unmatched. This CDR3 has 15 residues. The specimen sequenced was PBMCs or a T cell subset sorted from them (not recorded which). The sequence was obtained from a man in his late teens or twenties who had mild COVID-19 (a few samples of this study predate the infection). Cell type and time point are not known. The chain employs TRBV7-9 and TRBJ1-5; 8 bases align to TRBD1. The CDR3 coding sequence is TGTGCCAGCAGCGCAGGGGGCCTGAGCAATCAGCCCCAGCATTTT. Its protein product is CASSAGGLSNQPQHF.